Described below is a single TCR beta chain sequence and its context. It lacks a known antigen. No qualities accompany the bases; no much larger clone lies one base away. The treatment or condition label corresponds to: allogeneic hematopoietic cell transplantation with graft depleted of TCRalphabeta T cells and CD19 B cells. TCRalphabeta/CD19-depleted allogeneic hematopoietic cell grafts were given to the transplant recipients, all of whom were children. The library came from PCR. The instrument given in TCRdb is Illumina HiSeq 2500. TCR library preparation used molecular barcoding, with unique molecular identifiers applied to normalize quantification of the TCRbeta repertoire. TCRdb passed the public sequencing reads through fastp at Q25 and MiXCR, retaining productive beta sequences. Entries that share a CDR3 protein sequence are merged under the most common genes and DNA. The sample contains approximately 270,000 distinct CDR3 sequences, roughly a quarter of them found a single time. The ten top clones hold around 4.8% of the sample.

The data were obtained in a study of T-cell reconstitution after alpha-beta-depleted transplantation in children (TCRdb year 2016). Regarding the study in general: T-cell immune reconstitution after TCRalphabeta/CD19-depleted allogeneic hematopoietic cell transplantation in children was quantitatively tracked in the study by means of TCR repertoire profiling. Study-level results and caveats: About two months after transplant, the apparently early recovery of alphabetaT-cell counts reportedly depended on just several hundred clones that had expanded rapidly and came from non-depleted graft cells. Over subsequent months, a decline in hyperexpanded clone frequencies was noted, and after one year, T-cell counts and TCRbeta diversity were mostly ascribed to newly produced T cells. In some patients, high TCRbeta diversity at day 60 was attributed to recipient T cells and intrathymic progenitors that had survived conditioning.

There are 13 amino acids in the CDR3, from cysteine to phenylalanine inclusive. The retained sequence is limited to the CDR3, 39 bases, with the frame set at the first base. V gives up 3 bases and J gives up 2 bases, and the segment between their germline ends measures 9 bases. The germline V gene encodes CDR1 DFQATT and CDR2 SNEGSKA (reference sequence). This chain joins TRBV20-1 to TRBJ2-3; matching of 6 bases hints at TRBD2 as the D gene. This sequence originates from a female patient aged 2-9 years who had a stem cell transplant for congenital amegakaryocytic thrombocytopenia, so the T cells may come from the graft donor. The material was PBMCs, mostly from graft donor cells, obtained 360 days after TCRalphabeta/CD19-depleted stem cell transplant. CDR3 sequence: CSASSGVTDTQYF. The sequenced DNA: TGCAGTGCTAGTAGCGGTGTCACAGATACGCAGTATTTT.